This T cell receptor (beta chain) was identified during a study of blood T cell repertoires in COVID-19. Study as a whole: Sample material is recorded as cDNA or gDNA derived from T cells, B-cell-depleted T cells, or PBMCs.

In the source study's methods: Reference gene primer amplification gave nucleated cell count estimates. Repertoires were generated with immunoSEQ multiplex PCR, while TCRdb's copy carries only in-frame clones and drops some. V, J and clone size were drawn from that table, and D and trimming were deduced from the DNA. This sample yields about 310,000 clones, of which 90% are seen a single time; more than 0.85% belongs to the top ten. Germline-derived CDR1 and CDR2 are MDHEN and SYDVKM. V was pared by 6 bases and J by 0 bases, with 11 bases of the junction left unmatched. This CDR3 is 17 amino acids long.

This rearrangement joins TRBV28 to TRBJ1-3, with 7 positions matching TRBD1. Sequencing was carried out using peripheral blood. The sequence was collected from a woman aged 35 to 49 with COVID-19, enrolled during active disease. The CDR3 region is CASRGVGTEYSGNTIYF. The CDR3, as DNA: TGTGCCAGCAGGGGGGTCGGGACAGAATACTCTGGAAACACCATATATTTT.